The 24 T cell receptor beta chains in this list originate from one sample, sequenced in a study of shared clonotypes between healthy human individuals. In the naive CD8 group, cells lacked CD45RO and were positively selected for CCR7, so terminally differentiated effector memory CD45RA+ cells were left out. The data were produced by immunoSEQ multiplex PCR, yet TCRdb's version contains in-frame clones alone and is incomplete. Seen here are fewer than 1 million clones, about 96% observed once, and the top ten hold over 0.2%. The sequencing input was naive CD8+ T cells sorted from blood. These receptors were obtained from a man younger than 45 in good health.

This clone occurred a few times. The chain recombines TRBV19 with TRBJ2-1, with TRBD2 as a possible D gene (6 bases). Germline values: CDR1 LNHDA, CDR2 SQIVND (reference sequence). The CDR3 covers 12 residues. V shed 3 bases and J shed 8 bases, with 8 bases lying between them. The CDR3 sequence: CASSMGGDEQFF. CDR3 DNA: TGTGCCAGTAGTATGGGAGGAGATGAGCAGTTCTTC.

The V gene is TRBV5-6, the J gene TRBJ2-7; no clear D. V was pared by 3 bases and J by 1 base, with 11 bases between. The CDR3 is made up of 14 amino acids. Germline V lookup: CDR1 SGHDT, CDR2 YYEEEE. This chain's CDR3 is CASSWEVRSYEQYF. The CDR3 bases are TGTGCCAGCAGCTGGGAAGTAAGGTCCTACGAGCAGTACTTC.

The V gene is TRBV11-2, the J gene TRBJ2-7; 8 bases map to TRBD2. Germline loops: CDR1 SGHAT, CDR2 FQNNGV. Trimming removed 2 bases from V and 4 bases from J; junction bases left unmatched: 13. The CDR3 loop spans 17 amino acids. Written as DNA, the CDR3 is TGTGCCAGCAGCTTAATCGGGGGGGCGGAACTCCCATACGAGCAGTACTTC. This encodes CASSLIGGAELPYEQYF.

J is TRBJ2-5 and V is TRBV21-1; the listed D gene, TRBD2, was not tested against the DNA. TRBV21-1 is listed as a pseudogene. The CDR3 length is 14 residues. As DNA, the CDR3 is TGTGCCAGCAGCGCACTAGCGGTCCAAGAGACCCAGTACTTC. It codes for CASSALAVQETQYF.

The gene calls are TRBV13 and TRBJ2-7; no reliable D call. The CDR3 runs 14 residues. Looked up from germline, CDR1 is PRHDT and CDR2 is FYEKMQ (reference sequence). Trimming pared 7 bases from V and 3 bases from J, leaving 16 bases between. CDR3 nucleotide sequence: TGTGCCAGCACCCCCGAAGGAAGACGCTACGAGCAGTACTTC. Translated, it gives CASTPEGRRYEQYF.

The chain recombines TRBV29-1 with TRBJ1-1; tentative D call: TRBD1 (5 bases). Germline V gives CDR1 SQVTM, CDR2 ANQGSEA. This CDR3 has 13 residues. The ends were cut back, 5 bases at V and 4 bases at J, with 14 bases in the middle. CDR3 in amino acids: CSVPSPQGTEAFF. DNA for the CDR3: TGCAGCGTTCCATCCCCTCAGGGCACTGAAGCTTTCTTT.

This clone was observed once. The V call is TRBV7-9, the J call TRBJ2-5; D not certain. The CDR3 sequence is 14 residues long. Germline lookup yields CDR1 SEHNR and CDR2 FQNEAQ (reference sequence). V was pared by 5 bases and J by 2 bases, with 12 bases between. CDR3 amino acids: CASSRIGTQETQYF. The CDR3 DNA reads as TGTGCCAGCAGCAGGATCGGTACTCAAGAGACCCAGTACTTC.

Of note for this clone: Other nucleotide sequences from this sample produce the same CDR3. The CDR3 spells CASSLGAGAYEQYF. In DNA, the CDR3 is TGTGCCAGCAGCTTAGGGGCGGGGGCTTACGAGCAGTACTTC. This sequence joins TRBV11-2 and TRBJ2-7; D is possibly TRBD2 (7 bases). CDR1 is SGHAT and CDR2 is FQNNGV in the germline V gene. The ends were cut back, 1 base at V and 4 bases at J, with 11 bases in the middle. CDR3 length: 14 amino acids. Looking up the rest from reference TRBV11-2 and TRBJ2-7 gives the full variable domain: EAGVAQSPRYKIIEKRQSVAFWCNPISGHATLYWYQQILGQGPKLLIQFQNNGVVDDSQLPKDRFSAERLKGVDSTLKIQPAKLEDSAVYLCASSLGAGAYEQYFGPGTRLTVT.

The chain couples TRBV7-9 to TRBJ1-1, with D possibly matching TRBD1 (5 bases). The CDR3 totals 15 residues. Trimming removed 7 bases from V and 0 bases from J, with 15 bases in between. CDR1 is SEHNR and CDR2 is FQNEAQ in the germline V gene (reference sequence). The CDR3 loop is CASTAPGFMNTEAFF. CDR3 coding DNA: TGTGCCAGCACCGCCCCAGGGTTCATGAACACTGAAGCTTTCTTT.

The chain has TRBV4-2 and TRBJ1-1, with D possibly matching TRBD1 (6 bases). The ends were cut back, 1 base at V and 1 base at J, with 7 bases in the middle. Looked up from germline, CDR1 is LGHNA and CDR2 is YNFKEQ. The CDR3 is 14 amino acids. The CDR3 coding sequence is TGTGCCAGCAGCCAAGGGGACAAGAACACTGAAGCTTTCTTT. Translated, it gives CASSQGDKNTEAFF.

This chain connects TRBV28 to TRBJ2-1; D is possibly TRBD2 (5 bases). The CDR3 loop spans 16 amino acids. Germline CDR1 and CDR2: MDHEN and SYDVKM. Trimming removed 5 bases at V and 5 bases at J, with 19 bases between. CDR3 sequence (DNA): TGTGCCAGCAGTCCTCTTAATGCCCGGGAAAACAATGAGCAGTTCTTC. The encoded protein is CASSPLNARENNEQFF. The whole variable domain, remainder taken from reference TRBV28 and TRBJ2-1, is DVKVTQSSRYLVKRTGEKVFLECVQDMDHENMFWYRQDPGLGLRLIYFSYDVKMKEKGDIPEGYSVSREKKERFSLILESASTNQTSMYLCASSPLNARENNEQFFGPGTRLTVL.

The chain has TRBV10-1 and TRBJ2-2; 8 bases align to TRBD2. This CDR3 comprises 16 residues. Germline CDR1 is WNHNN and CDR2 is SYGVQD (reference sequence). V dropped 2 bases and J dropped 2; count of bases not matched to a gene: 4. CDR3 sequence reads: CASSEKRELNTGELFF. DNA of the CDR3: TGCGCCAGCAGTGAGAAGCGGGAGCTTAACACCGGGGAGCTGTTTTTT.

This chain connects TRBV19 to TRBJ2-1; 15 positions match TRBD2. Losses at the gene ends were 5 bases for V and 4 bases for J; bases not matched to a gene: 9. Per germline, CDR1 LNHDA and CDR2 SQIVND (reference sequence). This CDR3 spans 18 amino acids. This chain's CDR3 is CASSLGLAGGPGYNEQFF. The CDR3 region has the DNA TGTGCCAGTAGTCTGGGACTAGCGGGAGGACCAGGGTACAATGAGCAGTTCTTC.

The V gene is TRBV4-3, the J gene TRBJ2-3, with D possibly being TRBD2 (5 bases). The germline V gene encodes CDR1 LGHNA and CDR2 YSLEER. Deletions cut 0 bases from V and 2 bases from J, with 9 bases between. This CDR3 contains 15 residues. The CDR3 here is CASSQEAEDTDTQYF. The CDR3 DNA reads as TGCGCCAGCAGCCAAGAAGCGGAAGACACAGATACGCAGTATTTT.

J is TRBJ2-5 and V is TRBV7-6; 8 bases map to TRBD1. Germline loops: CDR1 SGHVS, CDR2 FNYEAQ. Losses at the gene ends were 1 base for V and 4 bases for J; bases not matched to a gene: 8. CDR3 size: 16 residues. Here the CDR3 reads CASSLVGRGRIETQYF. The CDR3 nucleotides are TGTGCCAGCAGCTTAGTCGGCAGGGGGCGCATAGAGACCCAGTACTTC.

The V call is TRBV10-3, the J call TRBJ1-5, with 7 bases matching TRBD1. V was pared by 2 bases and J by 3 bases, with 4 bases of the junction left unmatched. The CDR3 sequence is 15 residues long. The germline gives CDR1 ENHRY, CDR2 SYGVKD. As DNA, the CDR3 is TGTGCCATCAGTGAGGGGGACAGAGTCAATCAGCCCCAGCATTTT. Protein product: CAISEGDRVNQPQHF.

J is TRBJ2-3 and V is TRBV19, with D unclear. Deletions cut 3 bases from V and 0 bases from J, with 7 bases between. The germline V gene encodes CDR1 LNHDA and CDR2 SQIVND (reference sequence). This CDR3 comprises 14 residues. CDR3 residues: CASSILGSTDTQYF. For the CDR3, the DNA is TGTGCCAGTAGTATTTTGGGTAGCACAGATACGCAGTATTTT.

The J gene is TRBJ1-1, the V gene TRBV4-1, with D perhaps matching TRBD1 (6 bases). Germline assignment: CDR1 MGHRA and CDR2 YSYEKL. Trimming cost V 1 base and J 5 bases, with 17 bases left between them. CDR3 length equals 16 residues. CDR3 amino acids: CASSQGSQGLGTEAFF. The CDR3, as DNA: TGCGCCAGCAGCCAAGGGTCGCAGGGGCTGGGTACTGAAGCTTTCTTT.

Written as DNA, the CDR3 is TGTGCCAGCAGCTTATATAGTTTAGGGGATACGCAGTATTTT. Protein product: CASSLYSLGDTQYF. The chain joins TRBV11-2 to TRBJ2-3; no firm D call. CDR1 is SGHAT and CDR2 is FQNNGV in the germline V gene. CDR3 length: 14 amino acids. V lost 2 bases to trimming and J lost 6 bases, with 12 bases between them.

The V call is TRBV7-8, the J call TRBJ2-7, with 7 bases matching TRBD2. The germline gives CDR1 SGHVS, CDR2 FQNEAQ. This CDR3 has 17 amino acids. The ends lost 1 base at V and 1 base at J; junction bases unmatched: 10. The CDR3 sequence is CASSLEVGDYGSYEQYF. In DNA form, the CDR3 reads TGTGCCAGCAGCTTAGAGGTAGGGGACTATGGATCCTACGAGCAGTACTTC.

This clone was recorded only once. This chain links TRBV7-8 with TRBJ2-1; 13 nucleotides line up with TRBD2. Germline V gene sequence: CDR1 SGHVS, CDR2 FQNEAQ. This CDR3 is 18 amino acids long. Trimming took 1 base from V and 2 from J; bases not matched to a gene: 5. The CDR3 region has the DNA TGTGCCAGCAGCTTAGGACTAGCGGGAGGTAGGCCCTACAATGAGCAGTTCTTC. Protein: CASSLGLAGGRPYNEQFF.

As to this clone: This sample includes further DNA sequences coding for the same CDR3. The rearrangement uses TRBV27 and TRBJ2-2; TRBD2 might be the D (6 bases). The V end was cut by 2 bases, the J end by 5 bases, with 6 bases between. The CDR3 is 13 residues long. Germline V CDR1 and CDR2: MNHEY, SMNVEV (reference sequence). CDR3 loop: CASSLGGTGELFF. In nucleotides, the CDR3 is TGTGCCAGCAGTTTAGGAGGGACCGGGGAGCTGTTTTTT.

The rearrangement uses TRBV9 and TRBJ2-4; 7 nucleotides match TRBD2. V trimming: 0 bases; J trimming: 9 bases; junction bases outside the gene matches: 6. Per germline, CDR1 SGDLS and CDR2 YYNGEE. The CDR3 loop spans 14 amino acids. This CDR3 is CASSVGREQLIQYF. CDR3 DNA sequence: TGTGCCAGCAGCGTAGGGCGGGAGCAACTCATTCAGTACTTC.

This rearrangement joins TRBV7-9 to TRBJ2-2, with 7 nucleotides matching TRBD1. Germline assignment: CDR1 SEHNR and CDR2 FQNEAQ (reference sequence). The CDR3 contains 16 residues. Unmatched junction bases numbered 8, after V lost 5 bases and J lost 2 bases. The CDR3 is CASSPRGQLNTGELFF. The CDR3, as DNA: TGTGCCAGCAGCCCTAGGGGGCAACTAAACACCGGGGAGCTGTTTTTT.